This T cell receptor beta chain was sequenced during a study of OX40 agonist ivuxolimab in advanced cancers. The overall study: Dose-escalation cases comprised hepatocellular carcinoma, melanoma, renal cell or head and neck cancer. Three dose-escalation patients had partial responses: one with hepatocellular carcinoma and two with cutaneous melanoma. Participants averaged about 60 years of age (range roughly 23 to 80) and were 82.7% male. Overall study results and limits: Partial responders dosed at 0.1-3.0 mg/kg displayed clonal expansion ranking among the lowest.

Per germline, CDR1 MNHEY and CDR2 SMNVEV (reference sequence). Trimming took 7 bases from V and 3 from J; bases not matched to a gene: 6. The CDR3 sequence is 14 residues long. About this clone: Antigen specificity is unknown.

The assay was immunoSEQ multiplex PCR, and TCRdb's table has in-frame clones only and misses some. Counted here are 70,000 or so clones, roughly 90% occurring once; the ten biggest clones make up roughly a tenth. This chain connects TRBV27 to TRBJ2-7, with TRBD1 matching 10 bases. This clonotype originated in an adult with an advanced solid tumor such as melanoma, head and neck, liver or kidney cancer. Sequences were derived from CD4+ or CD8+ T cells sorted from blood, sampled in a trial of the OX40 agonist ivuxolimab. DNA for the CDR3: TGTGCCAGCAAAACGACAGGGGGCAACTACGAGCAGTACTTC. It codes for CASKTTGGNYEQYF.